One sample yielded the 14 T cell receptor beta chains listed below, sequenced in a study of memory CD4+ T cells and cytomegalovirus serostatus. Single viable CD3+CD4+CD8-CD45RO+ cells were sorted as the memory CD4+ T cells. Assay used: immunoSEQ multiplex PCR; TCRdb lists only in-frame clones, some missing. Of tens of thousands of clones in the sample, about 80% were seen once. The sequenced sample was memory CD4+ T cells from blood. The source of these receptors is an adult in good health and CMV-seronegative.

V is TRBV25-1 and J is TRBJ1-2; a possible D gene is TRBD1 (6 bases). Germline V gene sequence: CDR1 MGHDK, CDR2 SYGVNS. The length of the CDR3 is 16 residues. Deletions cut 2 bases from V and 4 bases from J, with 17 bases between. CDR3 bases: TGTGCCAGCAGTGAAACTTCAGGGGTCGTTGGCTATGGCTACACCTTC. This codes for CASSETSGVVGYGYTF.

The chain joins TRBV15 to TRBJ2-2; D not resolved. CDR1 is LNHNV, CDR2 YYDKDF, per germline (reference sequence). The CDR3 consists of 15 residues. V was trimmed by 5 bases and J by 6 bases, leaving 16 bases between them. In DNA form, the CDR3 reads TGTGCCACCAGCTCACATCTGGTCGAGGCCGGGGAGCTGTTTTTT. Encoded protein: CATSSHLVEAGELFF.

J is TRBJ1-2 and V is TRBV2; 8 positions match TRBD1. Trimming took 6 bases from V and 3 from J; bases not matched to a gene: 6. The CDR3 extends over 14 amino acids. Germline-derived CDR1 and CDR2 are SNHLY and FYNNEI. CDR3 DNA: TGTGCCAGCAGGCAAGGACAGGGTGACTATGGCTACACCTTC. It specifies CASRQGQGDYGYTF. Drawing the rest from reference TRBV2 and TRBJ1-2, the complete variable domain is EPEVTQTPSHQVTQMGQEVILRCVPISNHLYFYWYRQILGQKVEFLVSFYNNEISEKSEIFDDQFSVERPDGSNFTLKIRSTKLEDSAMYFCASRQGQGDYGYTFGSGTRLTVV.

This chain connects TRBV4-1 to TRBJ2-1; D is unresolved. The V gene lost 0 bases and the J gene lost 6 bases, with 12 bases spanning the gap. The CDR3 sequence is 15 residues long. Germline V gene data show CDR1 as MGHRA and CDR2 as YSYEKL. The CDR3 sequence: CASSQDFRHPNEQFF. The CDR3 bases are TGCGCCAGCAGCCAAGATTTTAGACACCCCAATGAGCAGTTCTTC.

This rearrangement joins TRBV27 to TRBJ2-3, with D perhaps matching TRBD1 (6 bases). This CDR3 spans 15 amino acids. Trimming removed 3 bases at V and 4 bases at J, with 14 bases between. Germline V CDR1 and CDR2: MNHEY, SMNVEV (reference sequence). In nucleotides, the CDR3 is TGTGCCAGCAGTTTCATGGGGGCGCGCCCAGATACGCAGTATTTT. It yields the protein CASSFMGARPDTQYF.

This clone has only one observation. This chain uses TRBV6-6 with TRBJ2-1; a weak D match, TRBD1 (6 bases). In germline, CDR1 is MNHNY, CDR2 SVGAGI (reference sequence). CDR3 length: 16 residues. V was shortened by 6 bases and J by 0 bases, with 15 bases between the two germline ends. The CDR3: CASRATGQSSYNEQFF. The CDR3 DNA follows: TGTGCCAGCAGAGCGACAGGACAAAGCTCCTACAATGAGCAGTTCTTC.

This chain joins TRBV5-1 and TRBJ2-7; unclear D gene. With 0 bases removed from V and 0 bases from J, the gap between germline ends came to 16 bases. CDR1 is SGHRS, CDR2 YFSETQ, per germline. The CDR3 spans 17 residues. The CDR3 region is CASSLALGSANSYEQYF. The CDR3 DNA follows: TGCGCCAGCAGCTTGGCCTTGGGCAGCGCGAACTCCTACGAGCAGTACTTC.

Comment on this clone: The junction does not match germline at one end; this may be a read error. The chain uses TRBV7-2 and TRBJ1-2; D is uncertain. The CDR3 runs to 12 residues. The germline V gene has CDR1 SGHTA and CDR2 FQGNSA. In nucleotides, the CDR3 is TGTGCCAGCAGCTTAGAAATCACAGCTGGAATCTTC. It is translated as CASSLEITAGIF.

V and J are TRBV13 and TRBJ1-1; 12 nucleotides line up with TRBD1. CDR3 length equals 15 residues. Trimming took 5 bases from V and 1 from J; bases not matched to a gene: 2. Germline assignment: CDR1 PRHDT and CDR2 FYEKMQ (reference sequence). The CDR3 sequence: CASSEGQGANTEAFF. The CDR3 DNA follows: TGTGCCAGCAGCGAGGGACAGGGGGCGAACACTGAAGCTTTCTTT.

The sample holds a few counts of this clone. This chain links TRBV7-9 with TRBJ1-2; D is uncertain. Trimming cost V 6 bases and J 5 bases, with 16 bases left between them. The CDR3 contains 14 residues. The germline V gene encodes CDR1 SEHNR and CDR2 FQNEAQ (reference sequence). CDR3 in amino acids: CASSARLGVYGYTF. CDR3 coding DNA: TGTGCCAGCAGTGCCAGGCTGGGAGTTTATGGCTACACCTTC.

This clone was seen more than once but under ten times. The chain couples TRBV28 to TRBJ1-1, with TRBD1 identical over 7 bases. V was pared by 5 bases and J by 1 base, with 4 bases of the junction left unmatched. CDR3 size: 14 residues. CDR1 is MDHEN and CDR2 is SYDVKM in the germline V gene. The CDR3 DNA reads as TGTGCCAGCAGTCCCAGGGGGGCGAACACTGAAGCTTTCTTT. Translation gives CASSPRGANTEAFF. The variable domain in full, completed from reference TRBV28 and TRBJ1-1, reads DVKVTQSSRYLVKRTGEKVFLECVQDMDHENMFWYRQDPGLGLRLIYFSYDVKMKEKGDIPEGYSVSREKKERFSLILESASTNQTSMYLCASSPRGANTEAFFGQGTRLTVV.

The chain couples TRBV15 to TRBJ2-7, with a weak D call TRBD2 (6 bases). Germline values: CDR1 LNHNV, CDR2 YYDKDF (reference sequence). This CDR3 has 16 amino acids. With 0 bases removed from V and 0 bases from J, the gap between germline ends came to 12 bases. The CDR3: CATSRDSAGSSYEQYF. The CDR3 DNA reads as TGTGCCACCAGCAGAGATAGTGCGGGGAGCTCCTACGAGCAGTACTTC.

J is TRBJ2-5 and V is TRBV11-2; 14 nucleotides align to TRBD2. The junction had 4 bases not matched to a gene; V was cut back by 1 base and J by 3 bases. CDR3 length equals 17 residues. Germline loops: CDR1 SGHAT, CDR2 FQNNGV. This CDR3 is CASSLGVTSGGEETQYF. The CDR3 DNA is TGTGCCAGCAGCTTAGGGGTGACTAGCGGGGGGGAAGAGACCCAGTACTTC. The full variable domain, completed using reference TRBV11-2 and TRBJ2-5, is EAGVAQSPRYKIIEKRQSVAFWCNPISGHATLYWYQQILGQGPKLLIQFQNNGVVDDSQLPKDRFSAERLKGVDSTLKIQPAKLEDSAVYLCASSLGVTSGGEETQYFGPGTRLLVL.

This clone showed up just once. Different DNA sequences within this sample yield the same CDR3. V gene TRBV15 combines with J gene TRBJ2-1; tentative D call: TRBD1 (6 bases). Germline lookup yields CDR1 LNHNV and CDR2 YYDKDF (reference sequence). The V end was cut by 2 bases, the J end by 0 bases, with 11 bases between. The CDR3 runs 16 residues. The CDR3 is CATSRTTGSSYNEQFF. CDR3 DNA: TGTGCCACCAGCAGAACGACAGGAAGCTCCTACAATGAGCAGTTCTTC.